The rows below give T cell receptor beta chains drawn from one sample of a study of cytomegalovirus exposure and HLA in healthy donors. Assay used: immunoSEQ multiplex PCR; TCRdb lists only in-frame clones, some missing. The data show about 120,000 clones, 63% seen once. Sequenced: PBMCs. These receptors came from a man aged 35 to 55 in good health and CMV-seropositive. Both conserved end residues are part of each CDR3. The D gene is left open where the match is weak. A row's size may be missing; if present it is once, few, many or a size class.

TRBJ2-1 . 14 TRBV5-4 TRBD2 TGTGCCAGCAGCTTTAGGCGGGGGGACAATGAGCAGTTCTTC CASSFRRGDNEQFF
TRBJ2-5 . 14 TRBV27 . TGTGCCAGCAGTTCTCCTCTAGTGGGTGAGACCCAGTACTTC CASSSPLVGETQYF
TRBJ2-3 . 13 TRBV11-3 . TGTGCCAGCAGCTTCACAGGGACAGATACGCAGTATTTT CASSFTGTDTQYF
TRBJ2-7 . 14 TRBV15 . TGTGCCACCAGCAGAGGTACAGGGTCGGGGGAGCAGTACTTC CATSRGTGSGEQYF
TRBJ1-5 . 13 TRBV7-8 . TGTGCCAGCAGCCGACAGACAAATCAGCCCCAGCATTTT CASSRQTNQPQHF
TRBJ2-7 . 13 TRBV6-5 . TGTGCCAGCAGTTCAACTCAGGGGTACGAGCAGTACTTC CASSSTQGYEQYF
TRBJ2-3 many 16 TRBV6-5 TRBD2 TGTGCCAGCAGTTACGGGGGACTAGTCAGCACAGATACGCAGTATTTT CASSYGGLVSTDTQYF
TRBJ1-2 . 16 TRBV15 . TGTGCCACCAGCAGACGCAGGGTCTCTGACTCCTATGGCTACACCTTC CATSRRRVSDSYGYTF
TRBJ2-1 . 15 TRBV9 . TGTGCCAGCAGCGCCGGACACACAGGTGCATATGAGCAGTTCTTC CASSAGHTGAYEQFF
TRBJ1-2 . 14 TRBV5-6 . TGTGCCAGCAGCTTGGGGCGGAGTAACTATGGCTACACCTTC CASSLGRSNYGYTF
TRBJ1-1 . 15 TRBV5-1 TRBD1 TGCGCCAGCAGCTTGGGAGGGGGCCTGAACACTGAAGCTTTCTTT CASSLGGGLNTEAFF
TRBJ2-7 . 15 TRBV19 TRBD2 TGTGCCAGTAGTATGAAGTGGACTAGCTCCTACGAGCAGTACTTC CASSMKWTSSYEQYF
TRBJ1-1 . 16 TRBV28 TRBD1 TGTGCCAGCAGCCTTGGACAGGGTAAATGGTACACTGAAGCTTTCTTT CASSLGQGKWYTEAFF
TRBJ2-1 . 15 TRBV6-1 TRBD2 TGTGCCAGCAGCGAACGAGCTAGCGGGGCGCTGGAGCAGTTCTTC CASSERASGALEQFF
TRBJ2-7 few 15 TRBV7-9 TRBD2 TGTGCCAGCAGCTCCGGACTAGCGGGAGCCTACGAGCAGTACTTC CASSSGLAGAYEQYF
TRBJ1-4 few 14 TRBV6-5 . TGTGCCAGCAGCCGGACATTAGCTAATGAAAAACTGTTTTTT CASSRTLANEKLFF
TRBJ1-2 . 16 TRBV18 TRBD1 TGTGCCAGCTCACGAGACTCAGGGGGCGCAAACTATGGCTACACCTTC CASSRDSGGANYGYTF
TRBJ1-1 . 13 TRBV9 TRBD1 TGTGCCAGCAGCGTAGTCGACAGGGAATCAGCTTTCTTT CASSVVDRESAFF
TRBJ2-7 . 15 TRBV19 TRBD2 TGTGCCAGTAGTGTGGCCGGGACTAGCAGCTACGAGCAGTACTTC CASSVAGTSSYEQYF
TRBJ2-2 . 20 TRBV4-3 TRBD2 TGCGCCAGCAGCCAAGATCCGGGACTAGCGGGAGCACGCGTTCTCGGGGAGCTGTTTTTT CASSQDPGLAGARVLGELFF
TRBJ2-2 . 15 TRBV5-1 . TGCGCCAGCAGCTTCCTCGGGGTTTACACCGGGGAGCTGTTTTTT CASSFLGVYTGELFF
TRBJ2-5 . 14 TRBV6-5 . TGTGCCAGCAGTTACGCGACGACGGGAGAAACCCAGTACTTC CASSYATTGETQYF
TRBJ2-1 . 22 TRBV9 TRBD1 TGTGCCAGCAGCGTAGCAATAAATTCCGGGACAGGGTTTAGGGTCTTCTTCAATGAGCAGTTCTTC CASSVAINSGTGFRVFFNEQFF
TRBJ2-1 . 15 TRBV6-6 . TGTGCCAGCAGTTATGACAGCGTTTCCTACAATGAGCAGTTCTTC CASSYDSVSYNEQFF
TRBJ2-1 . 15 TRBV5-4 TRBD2 TGTGCCAGCAGTTTTACTAGCGGTACTTACAATGAGCAGTTCTTC CASSFTSGTYNEQFF
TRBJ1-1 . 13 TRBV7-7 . TGTGCCAGCAGCCCACAGGAAAACACTGAAGCTTTCTTT CASSPQENTEAFF
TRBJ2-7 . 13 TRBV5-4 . TGTGCCAGCAGTTCAGAAAGCTCCTACGAGCAGTACTTC CASSSESSYEQYF
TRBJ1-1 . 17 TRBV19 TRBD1 TGTGCCAGTAGTCGGGCCCCGGGACAGACAATGAACACTGAAGCTTTCTTT CASSRAPGQTMNTEAFF
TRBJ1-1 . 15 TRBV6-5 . TGTGCCAGCAGTTACCTCGAGAACACGGGGGCTGAAGCTTTCTTT CASSYLENTGAEAFF